This T cell receptor (beta chain) originates from a study of T cells in Graves' hyperthyroidism and ophthalmopathy (dated by TCRdb to between 2017 and 2020). Study-level background: Peripheral blood samples were taken at the time of initial diagnosis, prior to any treatment. The approximately 90 discovery patients were divided at random into training and test sets in a 7:3 ratio. The study also compared thyroid tissue and blood T-cell repertoires from roughly 6 Graves' hyperthyroidism patients. To identify distinguishing TCR V-J signatures, a discovery cohort of around 100 patients was used, comprising some 43 with Graves' ophthalmopathy and 57 with stable Graves' hyperthyroidism. Whether ophthalmopathy could be predicted prospectively was tested in an independent validation cohort made up of 18 to 20 hyperthyroidism patients plus 17 patients who later progressed to ophthalmopathy. After blood sampling, hyperthyroidism patients were treated with methimazole at a starting dose of 30 mg daily, and ophthalmopathy patients were treated with high-dose intravenous methylprednisolone. TCR Vbeta CDR3 sequencing of 130 to 150 peripheral blood samples (roughly 41 ophthalmopathy, 75 or so hyperthyroidism and roughly 17 progressor patients) is reported in the paper.

Overall results and qualifications from the work: Blood samples also contained most of the expanded thyroid clonotypes (frequency above 0.001), which suggests that blood repertoires may reflect thyroid immune responses. In validation, the model predicted progression to ophthalmopathy with about 71% sensitivity and 72% to 75% specificity, a median of approximately 6.5 months before onset. A 13 V-J signature model separated ophthalmopathy from stable hyperthyroidism, with around 90% sensitivity and about 81% specificity in cross-validation and 80%/75% in testing. Sample size was not statistically predetermined, and blinding of investigators to group allocation was not performed.

This clonotype was detected ten times or more. Its antigen remains unidentified. Nothing much larger sits one base from this clone, and base qualities are not available. TCR beta CDR3 regions were amplified from RNA transcripts. A first-round RT-PCR of the TCR CDR3 used the HTBI primer set with the Qiagen OneStep RT-PCR kit. The libraries were constructed in a second round of multiplex PCR and then size-selected and purified. Paired-end sequencing of the libraries was performed with 100 bp reads on an Illumina HiSeq2000. In the authors' own workflow: SOAPnuke was used to process the raw data, with reads discarded if the reads contained adapters or uncalled bases, had a mean Phred below 15, or lacked an exact constant-primer or identifier match. High-quality paired reads were merged with COPE v1.2.5, and unique nucleotide sequences were defined as clonotypes. Clonotypes were aligned to IMGT TRBV, TRBD and TRBJ reference segments using MiTCR v1.1. Analysis was restricted to V-J combinations with a frequency above 0.0001, which covered approximately 99% of repertoires. A TCS score was defined as the ratio of F50 (clonal expansion) to E x V (chaos), with BLOSUM62-based TCRdist applied between CDR3 peptides within each V-J. Welch's t-statistics and random forest reduced approximately 520 V-J features to about 12, which were used in a naive Bayes classifier (R e1071). TCRdb reprocessed the public reads (quality trimming at Q25 with fastp, clone calling with MiXCR) and kept in-frame beta chains. Each entry merges the rows of one CDR3 protein and shows their most common DNA and genes. The V and J calls shown here were made by TCRdb, not taken from the authors' results. In all, the sample holds hundreds of thousands of distinct CDR3 sequences, and roughly a quarter of those were seen once. The ten biggest clones cover 11% of the sample.

Moderately to severely active disease, a Clinical Activity Score of at least 3, a NOSPECS grade of at least 4, and a duration under 3 months were present in ophthalmopathy patients. Exclusion was applied to patients with uncontrolled infections, other autoimmune diseases, pregnancy or lactation. Diagnoses relied on clinical symptoms, serum thyroxine and TRAb, thyroid ultrasound and orbital computed tomography. Ficoll-Paque density gradient centrifugation was used to isolate PBMCs from under 11 ml of fresh peripheral blood. Total RNA was extracted using Trizol reagent, and RNA quality was assessed on an Agilent 2100 Bioanalyzer. The junction shows trimming of 0 bases on V and 2 bases on J, plus 23 bases between the germline ends. The CDR3 covers 18 residues, taking in both the cysteine and the phenylalanine. Solely the CDR3 DNA is kept, with 54 bases framed from the first base. CDR1 and CDR2 are read off the germline V gene (reference sequence) as DFQATT and SNEGSKA.

This receptor was taken from a woman aged 30 to 39 with Graves' ophthalmopathy. Sequencing was performed on blood. The rearranged segments are TRBV20-1 and TRBJ2-7; the D gene is possibly TRBD1 or TRBD2, each agreeing over 5 bases. The DNA sequence is given as TGCAGTGCTAGAGATACAGACCCCGGGACGGAGATACCCTACGAGCAGTACTTC. The encoded protein is CSARDTDPGTEIPYEQYF.